This T cell receptor beta chain was found in a study of PD-1 blockade in mismatch repair-deficient tumors (TCRdb year 2017). As for the study more broadly: The trial enrolled about 90 consecutive patients with 12 to 13 mismatch repair-deficient cancer types between September 2013 and late 2016, all previously treated and progressing. Deep sequencing of TCR CDR3 regions was used to track tumor-associated T cell clones in peripheral blood of patients responding to PD-1 blockade. General findings and caveats noted by the study authors: Clones residing in the tumor, which were often undetectable in blood before treatment, expanded quickly after pembrolizumab and then contracted, generally before radiologic responses.

CDR1 and CDR2 (SGHTA, FQGNSA) derive from the germline V gene. Taken from cysteine to phenylalanine, the CDR3 has 15 residues. Only the CDR3 portion is preserved as DNA: 45 bases, with reading frame beginning at the first base. V is shortened by 3 bases, J by 2 bases, and the region joining them spans 12 bases. A word on this clone: Its cognate antigen has yet to be identified. No per-base quality is available; no much larger clone lies one base away.

Library prep was done by the immunoSEQ multiplex PCR assay. Sourced from immuneACCESS, this table was stored by TCRdb with only in-frame sequences that have V and J called. A share of the clones is absent; for the studies checked, an unresolved V gene accounts for under half, and the remainder has no known explanation. The sample records around 50,000 clones, 78% of which are singletons. The ten top clones hold about 3.5% of the sample. Mismatch repair deficiency was established in every enrolled patient by polymerase chain reaction or immunohistochemistry. TCR sequencing was carried out for a few patients who responded to pembrolizumab therapy. The phase II trial prospectively evaluated PD-1 blockade with pembrolizumab in advanced mismatch repair-deficient cancers, independent of tissue of origin. Peripheral blood T cell samples were collected serially, before PD-1 blockade began and at several time points afterward. The timing of each blood sample was reported as weeks after the first dose of pembrolizumab.

The sequences come from peripheral blood, collected 4 weeks after starting pembrolizumab. The V and J genes are TRBV7-2 and TRBJ2-3, with a tentative D gene TRBD1 over 5 matching bases. The receptor comes from an adult with mismatch repair-deficient cancer. The CDR3 loop reads CASSFDSTPTDTQYF. In nucleotide form, the sequence is TGTGCCAGCAGCTTCGACAGCACCCCCACAGATACGCAGTATTTT. Supplemented by the reference TRBV7-2 and TRBJ2-3 proteins around the CDR3, the complete variable domain is GAGVSQSPSNKVTEKGKDVELRCDPISGHTALYWYRQSLGQGLEFLIYFQGNSAPDKSGLPSDRFSAERTGGSVSTLTIQRTQQEDSAVYLCASSFDSTPTDTQYFGPGTRLTVL.